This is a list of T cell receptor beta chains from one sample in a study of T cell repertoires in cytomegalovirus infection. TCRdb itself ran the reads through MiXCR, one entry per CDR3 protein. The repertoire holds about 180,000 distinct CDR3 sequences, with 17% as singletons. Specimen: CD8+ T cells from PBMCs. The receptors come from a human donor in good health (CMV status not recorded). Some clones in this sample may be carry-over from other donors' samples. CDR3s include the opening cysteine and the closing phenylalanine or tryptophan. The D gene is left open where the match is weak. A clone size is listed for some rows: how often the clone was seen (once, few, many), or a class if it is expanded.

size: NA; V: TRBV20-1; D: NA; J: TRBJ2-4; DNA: TGCAGTGCTAGAGATCGCGGGGATGCCAAAAACATTCAGTACTTC; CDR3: CSARDRGDAKNIQYF
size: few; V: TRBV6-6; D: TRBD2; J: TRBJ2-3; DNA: TGTGCCAGCAGTGCGGGACTAGCGAATTCATATACGCAGTATTTT; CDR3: CASSAGLANSYTQYF
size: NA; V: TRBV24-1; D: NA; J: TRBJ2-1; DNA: TGTGCCACCAGTGATTATACGCGGGGGCACTCCTACAATGAGCAGTTCTTC; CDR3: CATSDYTRGHSYNEQFF
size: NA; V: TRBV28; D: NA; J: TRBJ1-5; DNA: TGTGCCAGCAGTTTACGACGGGGGGGGACGGGGCTTGATTTTATGCATTTT; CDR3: CASSLRRGGTGLDFMHF
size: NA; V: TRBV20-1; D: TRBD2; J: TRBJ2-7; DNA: TGCAGTGCTAGTCTGGGGACTAGCGCCTACGAGCAGTACTTC; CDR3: CSASLGTSAYEQYF
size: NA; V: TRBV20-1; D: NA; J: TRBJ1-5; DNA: TGCAGTGCAAATACAGACAATAGCAATCAGCCCCAGCATTTT; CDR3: CSANTDNSNQPQHF
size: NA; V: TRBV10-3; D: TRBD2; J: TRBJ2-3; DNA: TGTGCCATCAGTGAACCCAGCGGGGCCAGGAACCAGGGAACGCAGTATTTT; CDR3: CAISEPSGARNQGTQYF
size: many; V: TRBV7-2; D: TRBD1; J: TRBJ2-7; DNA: TGTGCCAGCAGCTTAGTGAGGGACAGGGACTACGAGCAGTACTTC; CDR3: CASSLVRDRDYEQYF
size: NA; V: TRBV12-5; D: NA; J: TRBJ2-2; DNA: TGTGCTAGTGGTTTGGGGGGGGACCGTACGAACACCGGGGAGCTGTTTTTT; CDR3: CASGLGGDRTNTGELFF
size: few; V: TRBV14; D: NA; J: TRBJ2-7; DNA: TGTGCCAGCAGCCAAGTTCACGCCTCCTACGAGCAGTACTTC; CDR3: CASSQVHASYEQYF
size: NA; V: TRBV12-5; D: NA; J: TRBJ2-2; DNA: TGTGCTAGTGGTCCCGACTCCTTGTTGAACACCGGGGAGCTGTTTTTT; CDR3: CASGPDSLLNTGELFF
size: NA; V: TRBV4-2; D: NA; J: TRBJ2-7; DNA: TGTGCCAGCAGCCAAGGTGGGACCTACGAGCAGTACTTC; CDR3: CASSQGGTYEQYF
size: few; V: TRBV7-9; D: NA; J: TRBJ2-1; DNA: TGTGCCAGCAGCTCTTACAGGGACAATGAGCAGTTCTTC; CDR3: CASSSYRDNEQFF
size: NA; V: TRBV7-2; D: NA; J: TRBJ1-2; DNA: TGTGCCAGCAGCCAGCCGTTCACCGAGTCTAACTATGGCTACACCTTC; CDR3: CASSQPFTESNYGYTF
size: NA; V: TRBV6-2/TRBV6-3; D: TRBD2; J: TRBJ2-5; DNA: TGTGCCAGCAGCTCAACTAGCGGGGTCCACCAAGAGACCCAGTACTTC; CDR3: CASSSTSGVHQETQYF
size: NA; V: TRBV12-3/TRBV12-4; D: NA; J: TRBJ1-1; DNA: TGTGCCAGCACAACCTCGCTCTCTGAAGCTTTCTTT; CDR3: CASTTSLSEAFF
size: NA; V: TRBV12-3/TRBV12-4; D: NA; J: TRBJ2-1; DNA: TGTGCCAGCAGTGTGGGTTTTGTGACAGATCCCTACAATGAGCAGTTCTTC; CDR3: CASSVGFVTDPYNEQFF
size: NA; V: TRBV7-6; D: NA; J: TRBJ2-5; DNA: TGTGCCAGCAGCTTAGCGAGTGGCTTAAAAGAGACCCAGTACTTC; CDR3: CASSLASGLKETQYF
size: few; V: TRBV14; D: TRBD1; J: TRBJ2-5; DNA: TGTGCCAGCAGCCAAACCCAGGGGGTTTGGACCCAGTACTTC; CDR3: CASSQTQGVWTQYF
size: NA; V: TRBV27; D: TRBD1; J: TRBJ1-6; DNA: TGTGCCAGCAGTACCCCAGGACAGGGCAATTCACCCCTCCACTTT; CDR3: CASSTPGQGNSPLHF
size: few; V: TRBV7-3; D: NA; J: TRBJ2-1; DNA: TGTGCCAGCAGCTTAAAGGGGACGAAAATCCCCTCTCACAATGAGCAGTTCTTC; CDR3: CASSLKGTKIPSHNEQFF
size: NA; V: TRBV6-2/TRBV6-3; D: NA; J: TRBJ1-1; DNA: TGTGCCAGCTGCGTGGGTGTTATGAACACTGAAGCTTTCTTT; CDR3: CASCVGVMNTEAFF
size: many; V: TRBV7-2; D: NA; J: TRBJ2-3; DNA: TGTGCCAGCAGCTTGTACGTTGGGAACACAGATACGCAGTATTTT; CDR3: CASSLYVGNTDTQYF
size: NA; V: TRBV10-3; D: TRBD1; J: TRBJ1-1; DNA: TGTGCCATCAGCGATACTACAGGGGTTACTGAAGCTTTCTTT; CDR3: CAISDTTGVTEAFF
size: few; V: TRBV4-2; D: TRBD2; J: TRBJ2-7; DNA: TGTGCCAGCAGCTTTTCCGGGACTAGAACCTACGAGCAGTACTTC; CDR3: CASSFSGTRTYEQYF
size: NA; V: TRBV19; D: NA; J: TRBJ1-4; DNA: TGTGCCAGTAGTAACTCGGGAGGCTTTGCAACTAATGAAAAACTGTTTTTT; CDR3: CASSNSGGFATNEKLFF
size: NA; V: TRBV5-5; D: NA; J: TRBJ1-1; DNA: TGTGCCAGCAGCTTGGAACGTCGGTCGAACACTGAAGCTTTCTTT; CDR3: CASSLERRSNTEAFF
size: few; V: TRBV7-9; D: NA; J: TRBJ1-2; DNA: TGTGCCAGCAGCCGGACCCCTGAATACCATGGCTACACCTTC; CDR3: CASSRTPEYHGYTF
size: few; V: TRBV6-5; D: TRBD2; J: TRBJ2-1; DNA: TGTGCCAGCAGTCACACTAGCGGGGGGGCGGATGAGCAGTTCTTC; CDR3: CASSHTSGGADEQFF
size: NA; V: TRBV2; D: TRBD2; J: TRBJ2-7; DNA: TGTGCCAGCAGCTCGGGACTAGCGGGGGGGCTGATGAAGTACTTC; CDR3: CASSSGLAGGLMKYF
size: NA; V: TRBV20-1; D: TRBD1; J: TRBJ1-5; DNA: TGCAGTGCCCTTCGACAGGGAAGCAATCAGCCCCAGCATTTT; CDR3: CSALRQGSNQPQHF
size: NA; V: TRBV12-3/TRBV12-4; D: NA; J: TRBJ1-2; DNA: TGTGCCAGCAGTTTACCACAGACTCAAAGAAGGTGGCATGGCTACACCTTC; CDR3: CASSLPQTQRRWHGYTF
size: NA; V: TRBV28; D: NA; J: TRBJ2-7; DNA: TGTGCCAGCAGCCTGATGGGGGAGAGCTCCTACGAGCAGTACTTC; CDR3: CASSLMGESSYEQYF
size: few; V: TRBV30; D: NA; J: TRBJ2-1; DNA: TGTGCCTGGACCACTGGAAGCTCCTACAATGAGCAGTTCTTC; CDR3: CAWTTGSSYNEQFF
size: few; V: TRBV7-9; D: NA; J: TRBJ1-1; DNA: TGTGCCAGCAGTTTAGAGGCTGGGGAGGAAGCTTTCTTT; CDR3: CASSLEAGEEAFF
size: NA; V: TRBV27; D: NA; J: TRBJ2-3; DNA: TGTGCCAGCAGTTTAGCCGCCTCAGATACGCAGTATTTT; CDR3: CASSLAASDTQYF
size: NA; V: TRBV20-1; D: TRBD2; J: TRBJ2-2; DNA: TGCAGTGCTAGGAGGCGGGGGGCACCGAACACCGGGGAGCTGTTTTTT; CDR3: CSARRRGAPNTGELFF
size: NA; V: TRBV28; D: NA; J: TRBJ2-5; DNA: TGTGCCCGGGCGGGGCGGGGAGAGACCCAGTACTTC; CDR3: CARAGRGETQYF
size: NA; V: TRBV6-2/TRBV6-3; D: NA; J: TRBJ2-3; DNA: TGTGCCAGCAGTTATCCACCGTCAGTTTCCACAGATACGCAGTATTTT; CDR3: CASSYPPSVSTDTQYF
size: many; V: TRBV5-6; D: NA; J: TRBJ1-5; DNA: TGTGCCAGCAGCGTCCTAGGGGGGGACACTATACAGGTGACAAATCAGCCCCAGCATTTT; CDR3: CASSVLGGDTIQVTNQPQHF
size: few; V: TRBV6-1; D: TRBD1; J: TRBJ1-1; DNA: TGTGCCAGCAGTTTCTACAGGGGGCCTAACACTGAAGCTTTCTTT; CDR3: CASSFYRGPNTEAFF
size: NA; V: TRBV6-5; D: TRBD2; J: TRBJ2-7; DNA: TGTGCCAGCAGTTACCGCCCCGGGACTAGCGGGGGTACCTACGAGCAGTACTTC; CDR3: CASSYRPGTSGGTYEQYF
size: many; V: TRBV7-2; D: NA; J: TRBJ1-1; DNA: TGTGCCAGCAGCTTTATAGGGGACCTTTACACTGAAGCTTTCTTT; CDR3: CASSFIGDLYTEAFF
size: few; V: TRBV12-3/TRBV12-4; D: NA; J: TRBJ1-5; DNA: TGTGCCAGCAGCTTCACAGGGTTCAGCAATCAGCCCCAGCATTTT; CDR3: CASSFTGFSNQPQHF
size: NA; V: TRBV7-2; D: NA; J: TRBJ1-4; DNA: TGTGCCAGCAGCAGAAGACTCAGTTCCTCAACTAATGAAAAACTGTTTTTT; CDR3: CASSRRLSSSTNEKLFF
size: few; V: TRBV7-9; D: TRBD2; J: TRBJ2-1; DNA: TGTGCCAGCAGCTTAGGTAGCGGGGGGGCGGAGGAGCAGTTCTTC; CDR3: CASSLGSGGAEEQFF
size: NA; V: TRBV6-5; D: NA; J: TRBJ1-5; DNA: TGTGCCAGCAGTCAGACGGTTTATAGCAATCAGCCCCAGCATTTT; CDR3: CASSQTVYSNQPQHF
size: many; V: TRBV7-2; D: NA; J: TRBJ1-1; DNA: TGTGCCAGCAGCTTGGCAGGGACCACTGAAGCTTTCTTT; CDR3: CASSLAGTTEAFF
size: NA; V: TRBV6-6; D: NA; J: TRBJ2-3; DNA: TGTGCCAGCAGCTTCACCCCGAGTCCCTCAGATACGCAGTATTTT; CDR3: CASSFTPSPSDTQYF
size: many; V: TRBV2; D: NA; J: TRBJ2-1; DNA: TGTGCCAGCAGTCAGACAGCCGTGGACCATGAGCAGTTCTTC; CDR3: CASSQTAVDHEQFF
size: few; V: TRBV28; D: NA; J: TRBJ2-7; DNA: TGTGCCAGCACCGAAGTAGGCACCTTGCCCTACGAGCAGTACTTC; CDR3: CASTEVGTLPYEQYF
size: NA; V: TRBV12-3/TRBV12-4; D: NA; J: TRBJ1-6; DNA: TGTGCCAGCAGTGCCGGGCCGATAAATTCACCCCTCCACTTT; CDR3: CASSAGPINSPLHF